This entry lists 30 T cell receptor beta chains sequenced from one sample in a study of T cell changes during pregnancy in multiple sclerosis. The table came from immunoSEQ multiplex PCR; TCRdb's copy has only in-frame clones and leaves some out. The table has approximately 100,000 clones, 92% seen once. This specimen was peripheral blood, taken after pregnancy. The receptors were gathered from a female donor with multiple sclerosis, enrolled in a pregnancy study.

This clone was picked up one time. The V call is TRBV7-2, the J call TRBJ2-3; unclear D gene. CDR1 and CDR2 from the germline V gene are SGHTA and FQGNSA. The CDR3 contains 15 residues. V was pared by 4 bases and J by 1 base, with 12 bases between. CDR3 amino acids: CASSSGARGTDTQYF. The CDR3 DNA is TGTGCCAGCAGCTCCGGAGCTCGGGGCACAGATACGCAGTATTTT.

The V and J genes are TRBV10-3 and TRBJ2-7, with a possible D match to TRBD1 (6 bases). Germline lookup yields CDR1 ENHRY and CDR2 SYGVKD. V was pared by 6 bases and J by 2 bases, with 11 bases between. The CDR3 consists of 13 residues. The CDR3 nucleotides are TGTGCCATCAGCCCAGGACAGCCCTACGAGCAGTACTTC. Translating it yields CAISPGQPYEQYF.

The CDR3 spells CASSGTGAIYGYTF. The CDR3 bases are TGTGCCAGCAGCGGGACAGGGGCTATCTATGGCTACACCTTC. The chain couples TRBV9 to TRBJ1-2; 9 bases match TRBD1. CDR3 length: 14 amino acids. V was clipped by 3 bases and J by 4 bases; unmatched bases: 4. Germline V CDR1 and CDR2: SGDLS, YYNGEE.

The V gene is TRBV30, the J gene TRBJ1-1; D call uncertain. V dropped 1 base and J dropped 3 bases, with 6 bases sitting between them. Germline lookup yields CDR1 GTSNPN and CDR2 SVGIG (reference sequence). The CDR3 length is 12 residues. CDR3 amino acids: CAWSGEYTEAFF. CDR3 bases: TGTGCCTGGAGTGGAGAATACACTGAAGCTTTCTTT.

The chain recombines TRBV29-1 with TRBJ2-7, with TRBD1 as a possible D gene (5 bases). Trimming left V 7 bases short and J 3 bases short, with 13 bases between. The CDR3 has 12 amino acids. CDR1 and CDR2 (germline): SQVTM, ANQGSEA. In DNA, the CDR3 is TGCAGCGCCGGAGACAGCCACTACGAGCAGTACTTC. Residues: CSAGDSHYEQYF.

The CDR3 loop reads CASSFSSKNTEAFF. For the CDR3, the DNA is TGTGCCAGCAGTTTTAGTAGTAAGAACACTGAAGCTTTCTTT. The chain is built from TRBV28 and TRBJ1-1; D is uncertain. Trimming shortened V by 3 bases and J by 1 base, and 9 bases separated the two germline ends. The germline CDR1 and CDR2 sequences are MDHEN and SYDVKM. This CDR3 is 14 amino acids long. Based on the CDR3 plus reference TRBV28 and TRBJ1-1, the full variable domain is DVKVTQSSRYLVKRTGEKVFLECVQDMDHENMFWYRQDPGLGLRLIYFSYDVKMKEKGDIPEGYSVSREKKERFSLILESASTNQTSMYLCASSFSSKNTEAFFGQGTRLTVV.

This chain uses TRBV7-6 with TRBJ2-7; TRBD2 agrees at 9 bases. The CDR3 has 16 amino acids. V gave up 1 base and J gave up 6 bases; unmatched junction bases: 10. Germline V gives CDR1 SGHVS, CDR2 FNYEAQ. The CDR3 sequence: CASSLETAGGPGEQYF. The CDR3 DNA is TGTGCCAGCAGCTTAGAGACGGCGGGGGGGCCCGGCGAGCAGTACTTC.

The chain links TRBV30 to TRBJ1-5, with D unclear. Trimming took off 2 bases at V and 6 bases at J, with 14 bases between the two ends. In germline, CDR1 is GTSNPN, CDR2 SVGIG (reference sequence). This CDR3 contains 14 residues. CDR3: CAWSKLQAGQPQHF. Here the CDR3 DNA reads TGTGCCTGGAGTAAACTCCAGGCGGGTCAGCCCCAGCATTTT.

A few counts support this clone. This chain uses TRBV28 with TRBJ1-1; TRBD1 matches at 7 bases. The CDR3 spans 15 residues. In germline, CDR1 is MDHEN, CDR2 SYDVKM. V lost 3 bases and J lost 4; bases outside the gene matches: 8. CDR3 sequence reads: CASSFPGQITTEAFF. The CDR3 nucleotides are TGTGCCAGCAGTTTTCCGGGACAGATAACCACTGAAGCTTTCTTT.

The rearrangement uses TRBV19 and TRBJ2-1; D is unclear. The V gene lost 9 bases and the J gene lost 0 bases, with 6 bases spanning the gap. The CDR3 length is 12 residues. The germline V gene encodes CDR1 LNHDA and CDR2 SQIVND (reference sequence). The CDR3 loop reads CASWSSYNEQFF. CDR3 sequence (DNA): TGTGCCAGCTGGAGCTCCTACAATGAGCAGTTCTTC.

This clone came up once. The chain couples TRBV5-1 to TRBJ1-3; D may be TRBD1 (5 bases). The CDR3 extends over 14 amino acids. Looked up from germline, CDR1 is SGHRS and CDR2 is YFSETQ. Trimming took 0 bases from V and 4 from J, leaving 8 bases between them. The CDR3 nucleotides read TGCGCCAGCAGCTTGGAAGGGGTAGGAAACACCATATATTTT. It translates to CASSLEGVGNTIYF. Together with reference TRBV5-1 and TRBJ1-3, the CDR3 gives the full variable domain: KAGVTQTPRYLIKTRGQQVTLSCSPISGHRSVSWYQQTPGQGLQFLFEYFSETQRNKGNFPGRFSGRQFSNSRSEMNVSTLELGDSALYLCASSLEGVGNTIYFGEGSWLTVV.

The chain joins TRBV5-8 to TRBJ2-3; a weak D match, TRBD1 (6 bases). Germline V gives CDR1 SGHTS, CDR2 YDEGEE. The CDR3 is made up of 15 amino acids. V lost 2 bases and J 2 bases, leaving 12 bases between the germline ends. The CDR3 loop is CASSFTRGITDTQYF. The CDR3 nucleotides are TGTGCCAGCAGCTTTACGAGGGGGATCACAGATACGCAGTATTTT.

The V call is TRBV28, the J call TRBJ2-2; a possible D gene is TRBD2 (5 bases). Deletions cut 3 bases from V and 7 bases from J, with 12 bases between. Germline CDR1 MDHEN, CDR2 SYDVKM. The CDR3 is 14 residues long. The CDR3 here is CASSFTGMDGELFF. The CDR3 DNA reads as TGTGCCAGCAGTTTTACGGGGATGGACGGGGAGCTGTTTTTT.

The chain couples TRBV4-1 to TRBJ1-2, with D uncertain. Trimming pared 0 bases from V and 7 bases from J, leaving 18 bases between. Germline V gene lookup returns CDR1 MGHRA and CDR2 YSYEKL. This CDR3 comprises 16 residues. The CDR3 DNA is TGCGCCAGCAGCCAAGATCGAGGGTTAGGGAAAGGTGGCTACACCTTC. Encoded protein: CASSQDRGLGKGGYTF.

J is TRBJ1-3 and V is TRBV9, with D maybe TRBD1 (6 bases). The germline V and J ends were trimmed by 1 base and 4 bases, with 9 bases remaining between them. This CDR3 comprises 14 residues. Germline loops: CDR1 SGDLS, CDR2 YYNGEE. CDR3 sequence: CASSVKGTGNTIYF. The CDR3 nucleotides read TGTGCCAGCAGCGTAAAAGGGACAGGAAACACCATATATTTT.

This clone showed up just once. The V and J genes are TRBV6-5 and TRBJ1-2, with D perhaps TRBD1 (5 bases). This CDR3 comprises 13 residues. V gave up 6 bases and J gave up 8 bases, with 16 bases separating them. Germline V gene lookup returns CDR1 MNHEY and CDR2 SVGAGI. CDR3 bases: TGTGCCAGCAGCCTCGGGGGTCTTGGAGGCTACACCTTC. It translates to CASSLGGLGGYTF.

The chain has TRBV28 and TRBJ2-7; 7 nucleotides align to TRBD1. This CDR3 region has 15 residues. V trimming: 1 base; J trimming: 4 bases; junction bases outside the gene matches: 7. Germline V CDR1 and CDR2: MDHEN, SYDVKM. CDR3 protein: CASSLYTGTAYEQYF. The CDR3 DNA sequence: TGTGCCAGCAGTTTATATACCGGGACAGCGTACGAGCAGTACTTC. The entire variable domain, with the rest obtained from reference TRBV28 and TRBJ2-7, is as follows: DVKVTQSSRYLVKRTGEKVFLECVQDMDHENMFWYRQDPGLGLRLIYFSYDVKMKEKGDIPEGYSVSREKKERFSLILESASTNQTSMYLCASSLYTGTAYEQYFGPGTRLTVT.

J is TRBJ2-6 and V is TRBV5-1, with 8 bases fitting TRBD1. The CDR3 spans 18 residues. The V gene's germline CDR1 is SGHRS and CDR2 YFSETQ. The ends lost 5 bases at V and 0 bases at J; junction bases unmatched: 10. The CDR3 DNA reads TGCGCCAGCAGAAAAGGGACAGGTTCTTCCTCTGGGGCCAACGTCCTGACTTTC. This translates into CASRKGTGSSSGANVLTF. Full variable domain (remainder filled in from reference TRBV5-1 and TRBJ2-6): KAGVTQTPRYLIKTRGQQVTLSCSPISGHRSVSWYQQTPGQGLQFLFEYFSETQRNKGNFPGRFSGRQFSNSRSEMNVSTLELGDSALYLCASRKGTGSSSGANVLTFGAGSRLTVL.

This chain connects TRBV5-5 to TRBJ2-3, with D possibly matching TRBD2 (6 bases). This CDR3 spans 15 amino acids. With 1 base removed from V and 5 bases from J, the gap between germline ends came to 14 bases. CDR1 and CDR2 (germline): SGHKS, YYEKEE (reference sequence). The CDR3 sequence is CASSLLTSIGDTQYF. In DNA form, the CDR3 reads TGTGCCAGCAGCTTGCTAACTAGCATCGGAGATACGCAGTATTTT.

This clone was found a few times. The rearrangement uses TRBV25-1 and TRBJ1-1; D uncertain. Between the trimmed V and J ends, which lost 1 base and 8 bases, there was a span of 11 bases. This CDR3 is 13 amino acids long. Germline V CDR1 and CDR2: MGHDK, SYGVNS. In DNA form, the CDR3 reads TGTGCCAGCAGTGAATTGGGTTACAGAGAAGCTTTCTTT. This translates into CASSELGYREAFF.

The rearrangement joins TRBV5-1 to TRBJ2-6, with a tentative D call TRBD2 (5 bases). The CDR3 length is 16 residues. Germline CDR1 reads SGHRS; CDR2 reads YFSETQ. V was cut by 0 bases and J by 2 bases, with 9 bases left in between. CDR3 DNA sequence: TGCGCCAGCAGCTTGGGCGGTAGCGCTGGGGCCAACGTCCTGACTTTC. Translation gives CASSLGGSAGANVLTF.

The chain couples TRBV6-5 to TRBJ1-1; 7 bases map to TRBD1. V shed 7 bases, J shed 3 bases, and the junction held 5 bases outside the gene matches. This CDR3 is built from 13 residues. Per the germline V gene, CDR1 is MNHEY and CDR2 is SVGAGI. The CDR3 DNA reads TGTGCCAGCACCCCGGGACAGCACACTGAAGCTTTCTTT. Its translation: CASTPGQHTEAFF.

The genes are TRBV2 and TRBJ2-5; D perhaps matches TRBD1 (6 bases). Looked up from germline, CDR1 is SNHLY and CDR2 is FYNNEI. The CDR3 runs to 14 residues. Trimming stripped 10 bases from V and 1 base from J, with 16 bases between. The DNA for the CDR3 is TGTGCCACCCTCCGTGACAGGAGCCAAGAGACCCAGTACTTC. Its translation: CATLRDRSQETQYF.

The genes are TRBV28 and TRBJ1-4; D gene uncertain. V shed 2 bases and J shed 8 bases, with 9 bases lying between them. The CDR3 is 13 residues long. CDR1 and CDR2 from the germline V gene are MDHEN and SYDVKM. DNA for the CDR3: TGTGCCAGCAGTTTAGTGGCAGGAGAAAAACTGTTTTTT. As protein: CASSLVAGEKLFF.

The V and J genes are TRBV27 and TRBJ2-1, with 10 bases that match TRBD2. The germline V gene encodes CDR1 MNHEY and CDR2 SMNVEV (reference sequence). The length of the CDR3 is 16 residues. Losses at the gene ends were 3 bases for V and 4 bases for J; bases not matched to a gene: 6. CDR3 DNA: TGTGCCAGCAGTTTCCTCCTAGCGGGAGCATACAATGAGCAGTTCTTC. Translation: CASSFLLAGAYNEQFF.

This chain joins TRBV6-1 and TRBJ2-7; 7 nucleotides line up with TRBD1. Per the germline V gene, CDR1 is MNHNS and CDR2 is SASEGT. Trimming removed 0 bases from V and 0 bases from J; junction bases left unmatched: 2. This CDR3 contains 15 residues. This chain's CDR3 is CASSEAGDSSYEQYF. CDR3 DNA: TGTGCCAGCAGTGAAGCGGGGGACAGCTCCTACGAGCAGTACTTC.

This sequence joins TRBV7-2 and TRBJ1-2, with D perhaps matching TRBD1 (5 bases). This CDR3 spans 12 amino acids. Germline lookup yields CDR1 SGHTA and CDR2 FQGNSA. The V and J ends lost 5 bases and 5 bases respectively, with 9 bases between them. CDR3 sequence: CASSPGEYGYTF. The CDR3 region has the DNA TGTGCCAGCAGCCCGGGGGAATATGGCTACACCTTC. Filled out from reference TRBV7-2 and TRBJ1-2, the complete variable domain reads GAGVSQSPSNKVTEKGKDVELRCDPISGHTALYWYRQSLGQGLEFLIYFQGNSAPDKSGLPSDRFSAERTGGSVSTLTIQRTQQEDSAVYLCASSPGEYGYTFGSGTRLTVV.

This clone was counted between two and nine times. The chain couples TRBV9 to TRBJ2-7; TRBD2 agrees at 14 bases. J was trimmed by 6 bases and V by 4 bases; bases with no gene match: 3. Germline V gives CDR1 SGDLS, CDR2 YYNGEE. CDR3 size: 14 residues. In nucleotides, the CDR3 is TGTGCCAGCAGCTTGGGACTAGCGGGAGTCGAGCAGTACTTC. Translated: CASSLGLAGVEQYF.

This sequence joins TRBV5-5 and TRBJ1-1; 9 positions match TRBD1. This CDR3 region has 14 residues. Germline V CDR1 and CDR2: SGHKS, YYEKEE (reference sequence). Trimming at V came to 1 base and at J to 5 bases, leaving 3 bases not matched to a gene. CDR3 region: CASSLYDRGTEAFF. The CDR3 DNA reads as TGTGCCAGCAGCTTGTATGACAGGGGGACTGAAGCTTTCTTT.

The chain links TRBV27 to TRBJ2-1, with 11 bases fitting TRBD1. The germline gives CDR1 MNHEY, CDR2 SMNVEV (reference sequence). There are 16 residues in the CDR3. V was pared by 3 bases and J by 8 bases, with 9 bases of the junction left unmatched. DNA of the CDR3: TGTGCCAGCAGTTTCCCCCGGACAGGGGGCTTATATGAGCAGTTCTTC. Translation gives CASSFPRTGGLYEQFF.